This TCR beta chain originates from a study of blood T cell repertoires in COVID-19. TCRdb's copy holds only in-frame clones and misses some; the assay was immunoSEQ multiplex PCR. The table has about 410,000 clones, less than 95% seen once. The CDR3 has 15 amino acids. Germline lookup yields CDR1 SGHAT and CDR2 FQNNGV. Trimming took 0 bases from V and 0 from J, leaving 8 bases between them. This clonotype was obtained from a man aged 18-30 years who had recovered from COVID-19. The sequenced sample was PBMCs or T cells enriched from blood (not recorded which). The chain employs TRBV11-2 and TRBJ1-2, with D uncertain. The CDR3 nucleotides read TGTGCCAGCAGCTTAGAGAGCGGTTCTAACTATGGCTACACCTTC. Amino acid sequence: CASSLESGSNYGYTF.